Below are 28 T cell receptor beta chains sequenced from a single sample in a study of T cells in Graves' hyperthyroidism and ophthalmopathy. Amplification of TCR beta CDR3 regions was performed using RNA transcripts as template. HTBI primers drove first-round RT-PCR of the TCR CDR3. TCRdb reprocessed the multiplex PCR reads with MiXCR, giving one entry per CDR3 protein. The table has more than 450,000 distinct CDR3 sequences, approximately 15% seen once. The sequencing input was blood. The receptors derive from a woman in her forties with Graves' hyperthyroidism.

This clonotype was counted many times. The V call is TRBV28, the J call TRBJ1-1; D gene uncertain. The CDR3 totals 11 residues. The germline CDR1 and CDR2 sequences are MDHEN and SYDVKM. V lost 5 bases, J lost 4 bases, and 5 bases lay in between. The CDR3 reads CASSTGTEAFF. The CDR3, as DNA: TGTGCCAGCAGTACGGGCACTGAAGCTTTCTTT.

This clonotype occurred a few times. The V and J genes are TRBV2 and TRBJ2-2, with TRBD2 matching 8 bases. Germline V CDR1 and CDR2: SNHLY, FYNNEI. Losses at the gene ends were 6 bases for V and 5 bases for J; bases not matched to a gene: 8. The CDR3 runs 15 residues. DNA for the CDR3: TGTGCCAGCAGGAGAGTAAGCGGGAGTACCGGGGAGCTGTTTTTT. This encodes CASRRVSGSTGELFF.

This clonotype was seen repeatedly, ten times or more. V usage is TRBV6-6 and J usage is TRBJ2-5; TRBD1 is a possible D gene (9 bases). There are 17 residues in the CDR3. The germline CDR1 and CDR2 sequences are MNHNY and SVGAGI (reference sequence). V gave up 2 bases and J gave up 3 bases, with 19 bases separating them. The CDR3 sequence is CASSYGQGREEKETQYF. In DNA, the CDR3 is TGTGCCAGCAGTTACGGACAGGGGCGGGAGGAGAAAGAGACCCAGTACTTC.

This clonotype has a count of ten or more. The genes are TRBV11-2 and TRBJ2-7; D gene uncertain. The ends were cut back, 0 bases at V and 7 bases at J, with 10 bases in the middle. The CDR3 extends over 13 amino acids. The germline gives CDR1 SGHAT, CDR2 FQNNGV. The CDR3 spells CASSLDRWREQYF. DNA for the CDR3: TGTGCCAGCAGCTTAGATCGGTGGCGGGAGCAGTACTTC.

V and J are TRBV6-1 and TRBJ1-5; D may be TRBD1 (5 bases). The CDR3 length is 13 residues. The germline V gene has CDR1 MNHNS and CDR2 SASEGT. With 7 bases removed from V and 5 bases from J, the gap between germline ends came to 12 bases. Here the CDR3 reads CASKRDLYQPQHF. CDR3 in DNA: TGTGCCAGCAAGCGGGACCTCTATCAGCCCCAGCATTTT.

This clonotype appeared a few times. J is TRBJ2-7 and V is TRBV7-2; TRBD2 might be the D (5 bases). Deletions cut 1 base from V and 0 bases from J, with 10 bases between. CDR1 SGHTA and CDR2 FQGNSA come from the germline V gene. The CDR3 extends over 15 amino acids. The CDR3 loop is CASSLDEGFSYEQYF. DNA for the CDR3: TGTGCCAGCAGCTTAGATGAGGGCTTCTCCTACGAGCAGTACTTC. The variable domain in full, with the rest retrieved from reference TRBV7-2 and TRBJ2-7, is GAGVSQSPSNKVTEKGKDVELRCDPISGHTALYWYRQSLGQGLEFLIYFQGNSAPDKSGLPSDRFSAERTGGSVSTLTIQRTQQEDSAVYLCASSLDEGFSYEQYFGPGTRLTVT.

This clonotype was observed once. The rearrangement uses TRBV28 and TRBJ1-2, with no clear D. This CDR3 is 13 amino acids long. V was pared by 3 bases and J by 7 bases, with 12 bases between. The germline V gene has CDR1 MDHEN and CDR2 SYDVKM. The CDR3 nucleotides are TGTGCCAGCAGTTTCGTTAGGGCGGTTGGCTACACCTTC. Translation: CASSFVRAVGYTF.

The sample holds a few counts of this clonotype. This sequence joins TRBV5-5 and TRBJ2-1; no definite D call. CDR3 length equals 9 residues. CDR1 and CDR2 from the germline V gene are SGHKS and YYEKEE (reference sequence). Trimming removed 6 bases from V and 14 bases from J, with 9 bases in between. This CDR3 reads CASNPPEFF. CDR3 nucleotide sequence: TGTGCCAGCAACCCCCCAGAGTTCTTC. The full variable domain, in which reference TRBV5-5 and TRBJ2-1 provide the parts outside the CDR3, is DAGVTQSPTHLIKTRGQQVTLRCSPISGHKSVSWYQQVLGQGPQFIFQYYEKEERGRGNFPDRFSARQFPNYSSELNVNALLLGDSALYLCASNPPEFFGPGTRLTVL.

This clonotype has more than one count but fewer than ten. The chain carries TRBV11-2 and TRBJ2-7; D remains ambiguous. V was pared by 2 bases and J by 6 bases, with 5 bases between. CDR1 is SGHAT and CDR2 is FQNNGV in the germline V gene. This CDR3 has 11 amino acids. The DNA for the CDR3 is TGTGCCAGCAGCTTATGGGGCGAGCAGTACTTC. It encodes CASSLWGEQYF.

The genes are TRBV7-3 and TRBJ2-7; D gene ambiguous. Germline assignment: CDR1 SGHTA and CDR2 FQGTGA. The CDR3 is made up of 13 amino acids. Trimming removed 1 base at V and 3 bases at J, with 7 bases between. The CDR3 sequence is CASSLNHNYEQYF. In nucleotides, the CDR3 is TGTGCCAGCAGCTTAAACCATAACTACGAGCAGTACTTC.

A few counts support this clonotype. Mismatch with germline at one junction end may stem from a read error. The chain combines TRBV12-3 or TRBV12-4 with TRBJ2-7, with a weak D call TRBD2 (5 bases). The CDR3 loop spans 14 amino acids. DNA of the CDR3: TGTGCCAGCAGTGTAGCGAGTAGCTCCTACGAGCAGTACTTC. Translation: CASSVASSSYEQYF.

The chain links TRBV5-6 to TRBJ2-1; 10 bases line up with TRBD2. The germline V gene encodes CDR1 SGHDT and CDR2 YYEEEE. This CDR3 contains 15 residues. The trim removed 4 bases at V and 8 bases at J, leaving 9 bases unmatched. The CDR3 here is CASSHSSGRFYEQFF. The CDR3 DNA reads TGTGCCAGCAGCCATTCTAGCGGGAGATTTTATGAGCAGTTCTTC.

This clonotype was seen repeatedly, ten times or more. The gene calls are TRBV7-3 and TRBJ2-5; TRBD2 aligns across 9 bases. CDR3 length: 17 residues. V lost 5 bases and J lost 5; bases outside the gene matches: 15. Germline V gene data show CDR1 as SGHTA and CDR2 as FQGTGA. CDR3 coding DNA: TGTGCCAGCAGCGAAGGCCTTCGAGCGGGAGGCACGGAGACCCAGTACTTC. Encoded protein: CASSEGLRAGGTETQYF.

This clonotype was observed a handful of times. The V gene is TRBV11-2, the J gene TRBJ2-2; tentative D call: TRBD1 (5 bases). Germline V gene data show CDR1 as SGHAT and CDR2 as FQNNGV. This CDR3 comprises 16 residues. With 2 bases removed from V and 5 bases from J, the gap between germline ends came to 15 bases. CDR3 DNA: TGTGCCAGCAGCTTATTTCCAGGGTCGGTTACCGGGGAGCTGTTTTTT. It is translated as CASSLFPGSVTGELFF.

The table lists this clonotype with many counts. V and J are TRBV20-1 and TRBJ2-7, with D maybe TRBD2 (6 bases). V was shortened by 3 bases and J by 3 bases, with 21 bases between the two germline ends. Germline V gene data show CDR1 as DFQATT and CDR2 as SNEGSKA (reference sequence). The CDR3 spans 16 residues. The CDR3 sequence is CSASFGRWRDDYEQYF. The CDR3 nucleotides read TGCAGTGCTAGTTTCGGCAGATGGCGGGATGACTACGAGCAGTACTTC.

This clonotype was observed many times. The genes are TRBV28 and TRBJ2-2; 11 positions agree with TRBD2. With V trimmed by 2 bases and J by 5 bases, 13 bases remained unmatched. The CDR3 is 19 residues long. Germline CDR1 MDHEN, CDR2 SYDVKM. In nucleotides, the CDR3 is TGTGCCAGCAGTTTACCCCCCCCGACTAGCGGGATCCAGACCGGGGAGCTGTTTTTT. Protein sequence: CASSLPPPTSGIQTGELFF.

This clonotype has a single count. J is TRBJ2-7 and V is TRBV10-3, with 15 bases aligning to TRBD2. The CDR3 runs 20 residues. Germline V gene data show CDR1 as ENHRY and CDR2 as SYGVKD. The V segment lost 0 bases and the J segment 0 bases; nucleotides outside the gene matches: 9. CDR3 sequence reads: CAISESLGGLAGGISYEQYF. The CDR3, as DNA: TGTGCCATCAGTGAGTCGTTAGGGGGACTAGCGGGAGGAATCTCCTACGAGCAGTACTTC.

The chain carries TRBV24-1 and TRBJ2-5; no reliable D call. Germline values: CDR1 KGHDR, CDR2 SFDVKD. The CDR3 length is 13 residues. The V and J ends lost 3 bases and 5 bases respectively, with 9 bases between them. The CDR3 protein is CATSDPHRETQYF. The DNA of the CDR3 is TGTGCCACCAGTGATCCCCACCGGGAGACCCAGTACTTC.

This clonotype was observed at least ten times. The CDR3 here is CASSSAGASTEAFF. The DNA for the CDR3 is TGTGCCAGCAGCTCCGCAGGGGCTTCGACTGAAGCTTTCTTT. This rearrangement joins TRBV11-2 to TRBJ1-1; D possibly corresponds to TRBD1 (6 bases). The V end was cut by 4 bases, the J end by 5 bases, with 14 bases between. The CDR3 has 14 amino acids. From germline, CDR1 is SGHAT and CDR2 FQNNGV.

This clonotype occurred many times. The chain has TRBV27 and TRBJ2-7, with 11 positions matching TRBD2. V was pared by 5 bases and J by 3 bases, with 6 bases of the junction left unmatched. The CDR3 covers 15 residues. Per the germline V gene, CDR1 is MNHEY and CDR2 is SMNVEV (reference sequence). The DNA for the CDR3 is TGTGCCAGCAGTATCACCGGGACTAGCGGCTACGAGCAGTACTTC. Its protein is CASSITGTSGYEQYF.

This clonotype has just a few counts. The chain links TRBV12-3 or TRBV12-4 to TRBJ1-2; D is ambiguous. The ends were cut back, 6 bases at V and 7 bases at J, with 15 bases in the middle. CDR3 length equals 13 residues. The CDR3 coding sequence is TGTGCCAGCAGACCTTCGGCGGGTACTGGCTACACCTTC. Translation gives CASRPSAGTGYTF.

The CDR3 loop reads CAWSGGGGNTIYF. The CDR3 nucleotides read TGTGCCTGGAGTGGGGGGGGGGGAAACACCATATATTTT. This chain uses TRBV30 with TRBJ1-3; D is possibly TRBD1 (5 bases). V lost 1 base, J lost 4 bases, and 8 bases lay in between. Per the germline V gene, CDR1 is GTSNPN and CDR2 is SVGIG (reference sequence). CDR3 length: 13 amino acids.

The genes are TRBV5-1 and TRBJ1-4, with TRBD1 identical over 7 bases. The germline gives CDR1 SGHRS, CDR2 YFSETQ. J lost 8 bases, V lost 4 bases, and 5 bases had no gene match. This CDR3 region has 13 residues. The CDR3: CASSPETGEKLFF. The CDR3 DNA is TGCGCCAGCAGCCCAGAGACAGGGGAAAAACTGTTTTTT.

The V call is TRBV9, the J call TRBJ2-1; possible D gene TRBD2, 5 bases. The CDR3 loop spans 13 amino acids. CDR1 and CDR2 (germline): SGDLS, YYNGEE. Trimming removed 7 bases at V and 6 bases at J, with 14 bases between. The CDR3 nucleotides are TGTGCCAGCGGCAGACCGGGGTTCAATGAGCAGTTCTTC. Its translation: CASGRPGFNEQFF.

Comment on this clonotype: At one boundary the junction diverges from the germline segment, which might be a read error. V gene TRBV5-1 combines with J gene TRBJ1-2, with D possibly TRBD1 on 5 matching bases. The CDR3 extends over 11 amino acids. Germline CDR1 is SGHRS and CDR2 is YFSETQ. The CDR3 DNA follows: TGCGCCAACAGCGGGGGCTATGGCTACACCTTC. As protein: CANSGGYGYTF. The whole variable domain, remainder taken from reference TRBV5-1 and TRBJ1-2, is KAGVTQTPRYLIKTRGQQVTLSCSPISGHRSVSWYQQTPGQGLQFLFEYFSETQRNKGNFPGRFSGRQFSNSRSEMNVSTLELGDSALYLCANSGGYGYTFGSGTRLTVV.

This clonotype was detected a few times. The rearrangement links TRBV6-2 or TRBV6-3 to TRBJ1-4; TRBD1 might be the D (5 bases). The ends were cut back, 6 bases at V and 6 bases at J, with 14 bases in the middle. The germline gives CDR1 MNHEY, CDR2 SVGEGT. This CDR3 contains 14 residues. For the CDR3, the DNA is TGTGCCAGCAGACCCGACAGATCCCATGAAAAACTGTTTTTT. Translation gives CASRPDRSHEKLFF.

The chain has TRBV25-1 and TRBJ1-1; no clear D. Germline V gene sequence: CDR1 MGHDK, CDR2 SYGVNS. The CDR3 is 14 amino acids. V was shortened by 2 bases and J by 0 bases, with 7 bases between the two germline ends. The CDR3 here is CASSEAVMNTEAFF. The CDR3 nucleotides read TGTGCCAGCAGTGAAGCAGTTATGAACACTGAAGCTTTCTTT.

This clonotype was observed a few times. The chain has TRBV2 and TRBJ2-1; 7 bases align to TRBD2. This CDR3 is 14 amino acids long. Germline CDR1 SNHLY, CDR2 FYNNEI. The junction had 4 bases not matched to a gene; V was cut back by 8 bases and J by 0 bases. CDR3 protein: CASRERGSYNEQFF. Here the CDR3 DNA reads TGTGCCAGCCGGGAGCGGGGCTCCTACAATGAGCAGTTCTTC.